These T cell receptor beta chains were read from a single sample in a study of shared clonotypes between healthy human individuals. Using immunoSEQ multiplex PCR, the repertoire was profiled, and TCRdb retains in-frame clones only, with some absent. The sample consists of some 1,900,000 clones, about 95% of them appearing once. Sequenced: naive CD8+ T cells sorted from blood. The receptors here all came from a man aged 18-30 years in good health. Both conserved end residues are part of each CDR3. A D gene is named only where the DNA matches it firmly. Clone size, where shown, is once, few, many, or a class for clones that have expanded.

D,size,J,V,DNA,CDR3
.,.,TRBJ2-7,TRBV6-5,TGTGCCAGCAGTGTTCAGGGAGTTAACGTCGACGAGCAGTACTTC,CASSVQGVNVDEQYF
.,.,TRBJ1-3,TRBV25-1,TGTGCCAGCGGGGCCCCAGTTTCTGGAAACACCATATATTTT,CASGAPVSGNTIYF
TRBD1,.,TRBJ1-2,TRBV7-8,TGTGCCAGCAGCTTAGTGGGACAGGTTTTTGGCTACACCTTC,CASSLVGQVFGYTF
.,.,TRBJ1-2,TRBV27,TGTGCCAGCTGGGACATCGATGGCTACACCTTC,CASWDIDGYTF
.,.,TRBJ2-1,TRBV19,TGTGCCAGTAGTCTGGGCGGGAATACCTACAATGAGCAGTTCTTC,CASSLGGNTYNEQFF
.,.,TRBJ2-1,TRBV9,TGTGCCAGCAGCCTTAGCCCAGTTCGCACTTACAATGAGCAGTTCTTC,CASSLSPVRTYNEQFF
.,once,TRBJ1-2,TRBV11-2,TGTGCCAGCAGCTTATTCCCGTTGGATGGCTACACCTTC,CASSLFPLDGYTF
TRBD2,.,TRBJ2-7,TRBV27,TGTGCCAGCAACGAAGCGGGAGGCCCCCTGCAGTACTTC,CASNEAGGPLQYF
.,.,TRBJ2-1,TRBV7-2,TGTGCCAGCAGCTTTGGGGGGCTTTACAATGAGCAGTTCTTC,CASSFGGLYNEQFF
.,.,TRBJ2-2,TRBV29-1,TGCAGCGTTGATTCGGGGTCCACCGGGGAGCTGTTTTTT,CSVDSGSTGELFF
.,.,TRBJ1-1,TRBV6-5,TGTGCCAGCAGCAGCTCTCTGAACACTGAAGCTTTCTTT,CASSSSLNTEAFF
.,.,TRBJ2-7,TRBV27,TGTGCCAGCTCCCCCTCCTCCGGGGACACGTCCTACGAGCAGTACTTC,CASSPSSGDTSYEQYF
.,.,TRBJ1-1,TRBV30,TGTGCCTGGAGTGGGGGTCCTGAAGCTTTCTTT,CAWSGGPEAFF
.,.,TRBJ1-1,TRBV5-6,TGTGCCAGCAGCTTCCAGGGGACTGAAGCTTTCTTT,CASSFQGTEAFF
.,.,TRBJ2-7,TRBV10-1,TGCGCCAGCAGTGTTAGCAGACCCCAATTTTCCTACGAGCAGTACTTC,CASSVSRPQFSYEQYF
TRBD1,.,TRBJ1-5,TRBV5-6,TGTGCCAGCAGCTTGGTTGGGACAGGGGTGGAGCCCCAGCATTTT,CASSLVGTGVEPQHF
.,.,TRBJ1-5,TRBV21-1,TGCACAGGGTGGTCCCGTACTTATAGCAATCAGCCCCAGCATTTT,CTGWSRTYSNQPQHF